The present TCR beta chain was sequenced within a study of blood T cell repertoires in COVID-19. The participants were between roughly 18 and 89 years old and came from 20 to 30 US areas. Sequencing was performed with immunoSEQ multiplex PCR; in TCRdb, only in-frame clones are kept and a portion is missing. The profile shows about 370,000 clones, just over 90% of them singletons. Concerning this clone: Other DNA sequences within the sample encode an identical CDR3.

The CDR3 covers 14 residues. The V and J ends lost 4 bases and 0 bases respectively, with 7 bases between them. Per the germline V gene, CDR1 is MNHEY and CDR2 is SVGAGI. The rearrangement joins TRBV6-5 to TRBJ2-1; D not resolved. Sequencing was done on a sample of PBMCs or T cells enriched from blood (not recorded which). This receptor was identified in a woman in her forties who had been exposed to COVID-19. The CDR3 region is CASSLAGSYNEQFF. The DNA for the CDR3 is TGTGCCAGCAGTTTAGCTGGCTCCTACAATGAGCAGTTCTTC.